The rows below give T cell receptor beta chains drawn from one sample of a study of patients and donors after allogeneic stem cell transplantation. TCRdb called the RT-PCR reads again in MiXCR, with one record for every CDR3 protein. Of about 960,000 distinct CDR3 sequences listed, roughly 18% are singletons. The sample consisted of blood, either unsorted or a sorted T cell fraction (not recorded which). Every receptor here comes from a human donor who was either an allogeneic HSCT recipient or a stem cell or donor lymphocyte infusion donor (not recorded which). It is not recorded whose cells these are; they may come from a transplant donor. The conserved cysteine and the conserved F or W are not part of the CDR3 here. Each record gives: D gene, V gene, CDR3 protein. A D gene is named only where the DNA matches it firmly.

D: .; V: TRBV7-8; CDR3: ASSLVGPRYSNQPQH
D: .; V: TRBV7-8; CDR3: ASRQGTSTDTQY
D: .; V: TRBV28; CDR3: ASSRVSEQF
D: .; V: TRBV7-9; CDR3: ASSLAGAVLRNEQF
D: TRBD1; V: TRBV11-2; CDR3: ASEKRGTGGTDTQY
D: .; V: TRBV4-1; CDR3: ASSQVGWSGNTIY
D: .; V: TRBV24-1; CDR3: ATSDRDRFVDGYT
D: .; V: TRBV20-1; CDR3: SAEITYEQY
D: .; V: TRBV5-1; CDR3: ASWGNTDTQY
D: .; V: TRBV6-1; CDR3: ASRPSTIPNEKLF
D: .; V: TRBV20-1; CDR3: SAWQPYSYEQY